This passage covers 6 T cell receptor beta chains from one sample sequenced in a study of blood T cell repertoires in COVID-19. Assay: immunoSEQ multiplex PCR; the TCRdb copy retains only in-frame clones and omits some. The repertoire holds 60,000 to 85,000 clones, with approximately 85% as singletons. The material sequenced was peripheral blood. The receptors originated from a man aged 70 or older with acute or convalescent COVID-19.

The chain employs TRBV5-8 and TRBJ2-3, with 8 bases that match TRBD1. CDR3 length: 15 residues. Germline CDR1 reads SGHTS; CDR2 reads YDEGEE. The V and J ends lost 0 bases and 3 bases, in that order; junction bases with no gene match: 3. This CDR3 reads CASSLVDRATDTQYF. DNA for the CDR3: TGTGCCAGCAGCTTGGTGGACAGGGCAACAGATACGCAGTATTTT.

This clone is medium-sized by share. The chain couples TRBV25-1 to TRBJ2-7, with 7 positions matching TRBD1. With 5 bases clipped from V and 3 bases from J, the junction kept 7 bases outside the gene matches. Germline assignment: CDR1 MGHDK and CDR2 SYGVNS. The CDR3 has 14 amino acids. CDR3 residues: CASSPAGTVYEQYF. In nucleotides, the CDR3 is TGTGCCAGCAGTCCAGCCGGGACAGTCTACGAGCAGTACTTC.

The chain uses TRBV5-1 and TRBJ1-5; D possibly corresponds to TRBD1 (6 bases). There are 14 residues in the CDR3. From germline, CDR1 is SGHRS and CDR2 YFSETQ. V was cut by 4 bases and J by 4 bases, with 12 bases left in between. The chain's CDR3 is CASSPTGPNQPQHF. The CDR3, as DNA: TGCGCCAGCAGCCCCACAGGGCCGAATCAGCCCCAGCATTTT.

The chain couples TRBV9 to TRBJ2-5; D is possibly TRBD1 (6 bases). The V end was cut by 6 bases, the J end by 4 bases, with 16 bases between. Germline assignment: CDR1 SGDLS and CDR2 YYNGEE. This CDR3 has 14 amino acids. CDR3 in DNA: TGTGCCAGCACCCCGGGACACGCGACAGAGACCCAGTACTTC. It encodes CASTPGHATETQYF.

The CDR3 DNA reads as TGTGCCAGCAGTTTAGTCCCTATACATACGCAGTATTTT. It specifies CASSLVPIHTQYF. This sequence joins TRBV28 and TRBJ2-3; D gene ambiguous. CDR3 length: 13 residues. CDR1 MDHEN and CDR2 SYDVKM come from the germline V gene. Trimming removed 2 bases from V and 7 bases from J, with 10 bases in between. The variable domain in full, completed from reference TRBV28 and TRBJ2-3, reads DVKVTQSSRYLVKRTGEKVFLECVQDMDHENMFWYRQDPGLGLRLIYFSYDVKMKEKGDIPEGYSVSREKKERFSLILESASTNQTSMYLCASSLVPIHTQYFGPGTRLTVL.

Only a few counts were recorded for this clone. The CDR3 reads CASSQGGLAGFTDTQYF. CDR3 sequence (DNA): TGCGCCAGCAGCCAGGGAGGACTAGCGGGGTTCACAGATACGCAGTATTTT. The chain has TRBV4-3 and TRBJ2-3, with 12 bases aligning to TRBD2. The germline V gene has CDR1 LGHNA and CDR2 YSLEER. J lost 2 bases, V lost 3 bases, and 6 bases had no gene match. This CDR3 contains 17 residues.